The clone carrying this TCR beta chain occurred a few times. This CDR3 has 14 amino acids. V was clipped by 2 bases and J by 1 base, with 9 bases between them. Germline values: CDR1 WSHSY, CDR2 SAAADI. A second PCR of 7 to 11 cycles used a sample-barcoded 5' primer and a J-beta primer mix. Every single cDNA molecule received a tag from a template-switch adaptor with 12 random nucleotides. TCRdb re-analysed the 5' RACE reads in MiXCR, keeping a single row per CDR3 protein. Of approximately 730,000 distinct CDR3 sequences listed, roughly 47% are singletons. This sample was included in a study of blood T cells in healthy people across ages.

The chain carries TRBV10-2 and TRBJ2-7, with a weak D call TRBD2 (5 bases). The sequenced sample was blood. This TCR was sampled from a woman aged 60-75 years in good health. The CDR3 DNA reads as TGCGCCAGCAGTGAGCCAGGCGGGTCCTACGAGCAGTACTTC. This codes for CASSEPGGSYEQYF.